These 29 T cell receptor beta chains came from one sample sequenced in a study of early T cells in non-severe SARS-CoV-2 infection. TCRdb ran MiXCR on the 5' RACE reads and lists one entry per CDR3 protein. The sample lists about 26,000 distinct CDR3 sequences; about 4% were seen once. Sequencing input: whole blood. Receptors originate from an adult who was a healthcare worker with PCR-confirmed SARS-CoV-2 infection or an uninfected control (not recorded which).

This clonotype was found many times. The chain has TRBV7-6 and TRBJ2-3, with TRBD2 matching over 11 bases. This CDR3 region has 16 residues. Germline V gene sequence: CDR1 SGHVS, CDR2 FNYEAQ. J gave up 0 bases and V 4 bases, and 3 bases lay outside the gene matches. For the CDR3, the DNA is TGTGCCAGCAGCTCCCGACTAGCGGGAAGCACAGATACGCAGTATTTT. Translating it yields CASSSRLAGSTDTQYF.

Ten or more counts support this clonotype. The chain combines TRBV12-3 or TRBV12-4 with TRBJ1-1; D is perhaps TRBD1 (6 bases). V shed 3 bases and J shed 5 bases, with 10 bases lying between them. The CDR3 loop spans 13 amino acids. CDR3 nucleotide sequence: TGTGCCAGCAGTTTGGCCCAGGGGACTGAAGCTTTCTTT. Translation: CASSLAQGTEAFF.

This clonotype occurred many times. The chain joins TRBV7-2 to TRBJ1-2, with D uncertain. Trimming took off 5 bases at V and 0 bases at J, with 4 bases between the two ends. Germline V gene sequence: CDR1 SGHTA, CDR2 FQGNSA. The CDR3 is 12 residues long. Written as DNA, the CDR3 is TGTGCCAGCAGCCCGGCTAACTATGGCTACACCTTC. This gives the protein CASSPANYGYTF. The complete variable domain, with remaining parts taken from reference TRBV7-2 and TRBJ1-2, reads GAGVSQSPSNKVTEKGKDVELRCDPISGHTALYWYRQSLGQGLEFLIYFQGNSAPDKSGLPSDRFSAERTGGSVSTLTIQRTQQEDSAVYLCASSPANYGYTFGSGTRLTVV.

This clonotype has a count of ten or more. The gene calls are TRBV2 and TRBJ2-6; the D is unclear. Germline V gene sequence: CDR1 SNHLY, CDR2 FYNNEI. V lost 7 bases to trimming and J lost 0 bases, with 10 bases between them. The CDR3 spans 15 residues. CDR3: CASNPDSSGANVLTF. In nucleotides, the CDR3 is TGTGCCAGCAATCCTGATAGCTCTGGGGCCAACGTCCTGACTTTC.

This sequence joins TRBV20-1 and TRBJ2-3; weak D call: TRBD1 (6 bases). The CDR3 totals 13 residues. Germline assignment: CDR1 DFQATT and CDR2 SNEGSKA (reference sequence). V lost 6 bases and J 7 bases, leaving 17 bases between the germline ends. The CDR3 protein is CSAPDRDFYTQYF. Here the CDR3 DNA reads TGCAGTGCACCGGACAGAGATTTTTATACGCAGTATTTT.

At least ten counts were recorded for this clonotype. The chain has TRBV7-3 and TRBJ2-3; TRBD2 might be the D (6 bases). This CDR3 spans 14 amino acids. The V gene lost 7 bases and the J gene lost 4 bases, with 15 bases spanning the gap. The germline gives CDR1 SGHTA, CDR2 FQGTGA. This CDR3 reads CASKAEGSSDTQYF. The DNA of the CDR3 is TGTGCCAGCAAAGCGGAGGGGAGCTCAGATACGCAGTATTTT.

The chain combines TRBV7-2 with TRBJ1-3; D remains ambiguous. Trimming took 5 bases from V and 4 from J, leaving 6 bases between them. Germline V gene lookup returns CDR1 SGHTA and CDR2 FQGNSA. The CDR3 has 12 amino acids. The CDR3 DNA is TGTGCCAGCAGCGACTTAGGAAACACCATATATTTT. Its protein product is CASSDLGNTIYF.

The V and J genes are TRBV10-1 and TRBJ2-3; TRBD1 agrees at 12 bases. With V trimmed by 4 bases and J by 6 bases, 5 bases remained unmatched. Germline loops: CDR1 WNHNN, CDR2 SYGVQD (reference sequence). This CDR3 spans 15 amino acids. This chain's CDR3 is CASSAGTGGSDTQYF. The CDR3 DNA reads TGCGCCAGCAGTGCCGGGACAGGGGGCTCCGATACGCAGTATTTT.

The chain employs TRBV12-3 or TRBV12-4 and TRBJ2-3, with 9 bases aligning to TRBD2. V trimming: 6 bases; J trimming: 4 bases; junction bases outside the gene matches: 11. This CDR3 spans 16 amino acids. Here the CDR3 reads CASRSFSGSGSDTQYF. In nucleotides, the CDR3 is TGTGCCAGCAGGTCCTTTAGCGGGAGCGGGTCAGATACGCAGTATTTT.

This clonotype was seen at least ten times. The chain uses TRBV5-1 and TRBJ2-6, with D possibly being TRBD1 (6 bases). CDR1 is SGHRS, CDR2 YFSETQ, per germline. The CDR3 totals 16 residues. The V end lost 4 bases, the J end lost 2 bases, and 13 bases lay between the germline ends. In DNA, the CDR3 is TGCGCCAGCAGCCCCATCGGACAGACTGGGGCCAACGTCCTGACTTTC. Encoded protein: CASSPIGQTGANVLTF.

Many counts were recorded for this clonotype. This chain joins TRBV28 and TRBJ2-5; the D call may be TRBD1 or TRBD2 (5 bases each). The CDR3 spans 15 residues. Trimming shortened V by 6 bases and J by 1 base, and 15 bases separated the two germline ends. Germline CDR1 and CDR2: MDHEN and SYDVKM. The CDR3 coding sequence is TGTGCCAGCAGACCCCTGGGACGGGTCCAAGAGACCCAGTACTTC. Translating it yields CASRPLGRVQETQYF.

This clonotype was observed many times. This chain joins TRBV11-3 and TRBJ2-1; D not certain. V was pared by 5 bases and J by 4 bases, with 6 bases between. Germline loops: CDR1 SGHNT, CDR2 YENEEA. CDR3 length: 12 residues. CDR3 DNA sequence: TGTGCCAGCAGCCTCAAGTACAATGAGCAGTTCTTC. Translation: CASSLKYNEQFF.

This clonotype was counted ten times or more. V is TRBV6-2 or TRBV6-3 and J is TRBJ1-5; no definite D call. The germline V gene encodes CDR1 MNHEY and CDR2 SVGEGT. This CDR3 region has 15 residues. Trimming stripped 8 bases from V and 1 base from J, with 15 bases between. CDR3 in DNA: TGTGCCAGCCAACAAGCAGGACGGAGCAATCAGCCCCAGCATTTT. It translates to CASQQAGRSNQPQHF.

This clonotype was seen only a few times. The J gene is TRBJ1-2, the V gene TRBV24-1, with 7 bases lining up with TRBD1. The germline V gene has CDR1 KGHDR and CDR2 SFDVKD. Trimming removed 3 bases from V and 8 bases from J; junction bases left unmatched: 14. The CDR3 has 16 residues. CDR3 in amino acids: CATSDPAGDSSSGYTF. CDR3 sequence (DNA): TGTGCCACCAGTGATCCGGCAGGGGACAGCTCTAGCGGCTACACCTTC.

At least ten counts were recorded for this clonotype. V is TRBV4-2 and J is TRBJ2-7; 7 bases align to TRBD2. Germline V CDR1 and CDR2: LGHNA, YNFKEQ. The J segment lost 2 bases and the V segment lost 1 base, leaving 8 bases of the junction unmatched. This CDR3 has 16 amino acids. The CDR3 here is CASSQAIASGTYEQYF. The CDR3 bases are TGTGCCAGCAGCCAAGCTATCGCTAGCGGTACCTACGAGCAGTACTTC.

In its sample, this clonotype was seen many times. V is TRBV18 and J is TRBJ1-3; the D gene is possibly TRBD1 (6 bases). Trimming cost V 4 bases and J 4 bases, with 20 bases left between them. Germline assignment: CDR1 KGHSH and CDR2 LQKENI. The CDR3 consists of 17 residues. CDR3 amino acids: CASSQTHRETTGNTIYF. The CDR3 nucleotides read TGTGCCAGCTCACAGACCCACAGGGAGACTACAGGAAACACCATATATTTT.

The V gene is TRBV12-3 or TRBV12-4, the J gene TRBJ1-6, with 10 bases lining up with TRBD1. The CDR3 has 15 amino acids. V lost 5 bases to trimming and J lost 7 bases; unmatched junction nucleotides: 5. CDR3 amino acids: CASSTTGGRNSPLHF. The CDR3 DNA sequence: TGTGCCAGCAGTACGACAGGGGGCAGGAATTCACCCCTCCACTTT.

The chain joins TRBV28 to TRBJ2-7; TRBD1 matches 9 bases. V shed 6 bases, J shed 1 base, and the junction held 4 bases outside the gene matches. Germline CDR1 MDHEN, CDR2 SYDVKM. This CDR3 has 14 amino acids. This CDR3 is CASRPGQGSYEQYF. CDR3 DNA sequence: TGTGCCAGCAGGCCGGGACAGGGTTCCTACGAGCAGTACTTC.

This clonotype showed up many times. The V call is TRBV7-2, the J call TRBJ2-3, with D possibly being TRBD2 (5 bases). The CDR3 runs 14 residues. Trimming stripped 7 bases from V and 3 bases from J, with 14 bases between. Germline lookup yields CDR1 SGHTA and CDR2 FQGNSA. For the CDR3, the DNA is TGTGCCAGCACATTTGAAGTAGCGACAGATACGCAGTATTTT. Its protein product is CASTFEVATDTQYF.

The rearrangement links TRBV3-1 to TRBJ2-5; D not resolved. V was cut by 0 bases and J by 9 bases, with 11 bases left in between. The CDR3 is 13 amino acids. The germline V gene encodes CDR1 LGHDT and CDR2 YNNKEL (reference sequence). The CDR3 reads CASSQDRWRPQYF. CDR3 DNA sequence: TGTGCCAGCAGCCAAGATCGATGGCGGCCCCAGTACTTC.

This clonotype ranks as medium-sized. In DNA, the CDR3 is TGTGCCAGCAGTCCCATATCAGCGCGGCTGAACACTGAAGCTTTCTTT. Translated, it gives CASSPISARLNTEAFF. V is TRBV28 and J is TRBJ1-1; D is uncertain. Deletions cut 5 bases from V and 0 bases from J, with 16 bases between. Per the germline V gene, CDR1 is MDHEN and CDR2 is SYDVKM. The CDR3 is 16 residues long.

The V gene is TRBV7-2, the J gene TRBJ2-1; 9 positions match TRBD2. CDR3 length: 19 residues. Germline V gene sequence: CDR1 SGHTA, CDR2 FQGNSA. J gave up 8 bases and V 3 bases, and 20 bases lay outside the gene matches. CDR3: CASSFVGGASGMRPYEQFF. CDR3 DNA: TGTGCCAGCAGCTTCGTGGGGGGGGCTAGCGGGATGAGACCATATGAGCAGTTCTTC.

This clonotype was seen many times. The genes are TRBV7-2 and TRBJ2-7; D tentatively fits TRBD1 or TRBD2 (6 bases each). CDR1 and CDR2 (germline): SGHTA, FQGNSA. The CDR3 contains 16 residues. V lost 6 bases, J lost 2 bases, and 20 bases lay in between. CDR3: CASSFSWGAPTYEQYF. The DNA of the CDR3 is TGTGCCAGCAGTTTTTCGTGGGGGGCCCCAACCTACGAGCAGTACTTC.

This clonotype was seen more than once but under ten times. The chain links TRBV7-3 to TRBJ2-3; 8 nucleotides agree with TRBD2. The CDR3 totals 15 residues. The germline gives CDR1 SGHTA, CDR2 FQGTGA. The V segment lost 0 bases and the J segment 6 bases; nucleotides outside the gene matches: 5. CDR3 loop: CASSLTAGGVDTQYF. The CDR3 DNA follows: TGTGCCAGCAGCTTAACCGCGGGAGGAGTGGATACGCAGTATTTT.

This clonotype has a count of ten or more. This chain uses TRBV5-6 with TRBJ1-2; possibly TRBD1 for D (6 bases). The V gene's germline CDR1 is SGHDT and CDR2 YYEEEE. The V end was cut by 1 base, the J end by 6 bases, with 13 bases between. The CDR3 has 14 amino acids. The DNA of the CDR3 is TGTGCCAGCAGCTTGTTCCCAGGGGAGGATGGCTACACCTTC. It translates to CASSLFPGEDGYTF.

This clonotype was seen many times. The chain joins TRBV7-3 to TRBJ1-1, with TRBD1 identical over 7 bases. The V and J ends lost 4 bases and 1 base, in that order; junction bases with no gene match: 6. The CDR3 extends over 15 amino acids. Germline lookup yields CDR1 SGHTA and CDR2 FQGTGA. DNA for the CDR3: TGTGCCAGCAGCTCGCAGGGGGATTGGAACACTGAAGCTTTCTTT. It specifies CASSSQGDWNTEAFF.

V is TRBV14 and J is TRBJ2-7, with D perhaps TRBD2 (6 bases). V lost 5 bases and J lost 0, with 20 bases in between. Germline assignment: CDR1 SGHDN and CDR2 FVKESK. This CDR3 has 17 residues. CDR3 protein: CASSFRSGARSSYEQYF. CDR3 DNA sequence: TGTGCCAGCAGCTTCCGTTCGGGAGCGCGAAGCTCCTACGAGCAGTACTTC.

This clonotype was seen ten or more times. CDR3 DNA sequence: TGTGCCAGCAGTGAAGAAGATACGCAGTATTTT. Its translation: CASSEEDTQYF. J is TRBJ2-3 and V is TRBV2; D is uncertain. Germline V gene data show CDR1 as SNHLY and CDR2 as FYNNEI. CDR3 length: 11 residues. V lost 1 base and J lost 5, with 1 base in between. Full variable domain (missing parts from reference TRBV2 and TRBJ2-3): EPEVTQTPSHQVTQMGQEVILRCVPISNHLYFYWYRQILGQKVEFLVSFYNNEISEKSEIFDDQFSVERPDGSNFTLKIRSTKLEDSAMYFCASSEEDTQYFGPGTRLTVL.

In this sample, this clonotype turned up a few times. The chain is built from TRBV9 and TRBJ1-2, with TRBD1 as a possible D gene (5 bases). V lost 0 bases to trimming and J lost 6 bases, with 12 bases between them. Germline CDR1 reads SGDLS; CDR2 reads YYNGEE. The CDR3 has 14 residues. CDR3 nucleotides: TGTGCCAGCAGCGTAGATCCAGGGAACAATGGCTACACCTTC. It yields the protein CASSVDPGNNGYTF.